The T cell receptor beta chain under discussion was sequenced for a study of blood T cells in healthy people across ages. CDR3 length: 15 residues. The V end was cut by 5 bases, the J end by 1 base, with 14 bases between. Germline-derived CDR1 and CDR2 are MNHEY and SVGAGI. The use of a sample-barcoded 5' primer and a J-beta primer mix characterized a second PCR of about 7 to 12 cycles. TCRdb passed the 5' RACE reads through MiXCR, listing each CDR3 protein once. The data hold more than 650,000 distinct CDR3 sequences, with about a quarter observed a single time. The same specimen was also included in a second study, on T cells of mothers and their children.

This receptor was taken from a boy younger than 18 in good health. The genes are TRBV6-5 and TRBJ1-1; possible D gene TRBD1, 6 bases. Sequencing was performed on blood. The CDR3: CASSRGGSENTEAFF. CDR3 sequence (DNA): TGTGCCAGCAGTCGGGGGGGCAGTGAGAACACTGAAGCTTTCTTT.